Below, 17 T cell receptor beta chains from the same sample are listed, as sequenced in a study of blood T cell repertoires in COVID-19. TCRdb keeps only in-frame clones here, not all; method: immunoSEQ multiplex PCR. Among around 260,000 clones, roughly 80% were seen once, and the ten largest hold 4.2%. The sequencing sample was made of peripheral blood. These receptors were taken from a man in his sixties with acute or convalescent COVID-19.

This chain links TRBV5-1 with TRBJ2-3, with 9 bases fitting TRBD1. The CDR3 has 17 residues. Germline V lookup: CDR1 SGHRS, CDR2 YFSETQ. Trimming cost V 5 bases and J 0 bases; bases outside gene matches: 10. CDR3 residues: CASRRGTGTTSTDTQYF. The CDR3 DNA is TGCGCCAGCAGACGAGGGACAGGGACCACTAGCACAGATACGCAGTATTTT.

The V call is TRBV5-6, the J call TRBJ2-5; 8 nucleotides agree with TRBD1. V was clipped by 4 bases and J by 3 bases; unmatched bases: 17. This CDR3 is 18 amino acids long. The germline V gene encodes CDR1 SGHDT and CDR2 YYEEEE. The CDR3 bases are TGTGCCAGCAGCACCCCCCCAGGCAGGGGGCGAAGGGAAGAGACCCAGTACTTC. Amino acid sequence: CASSTPPGRGRREETQYF.

This chain joins TRBV19 and TRBJ1-1; no definite D call. The germline V and J ends were trimmed by 5 bases and 3 bases, with 16 bases remaining between them. The length of the CDR3 is 15 residues. CDR1 and CDR2 (germline): LNHDA, SQIVND (reference sequence). CDR3 DNA: TGTGCCAGTAGTGTCCTCCGGGTATTGTACACTGAAGCTTTCTTT. Translated: CASSVLRVLYTEAFF.

The sample holds a few counts of this clone. This sequence joins TRBV28 and TRBJ1-4, with 12 bases lining up with TRBD1. Germline CDR1 is MDHEN and CDR2 is SYDVKM. J gave up 8 bases and V 2 bases, and 3 bases lay outside the gene matches. The CDR3 is 15 residues long. The CDR3 DNA reads TGTGCCAGCAGTTTAGGCGGGACAGGGGGCGAAAAACTGTTTTTT. It is translated as CASSLGGTGGEKLFF.

V and J are TRBV4-3 and TRBJ2-1, with TRBD2 matching 11 bases. CDR3 size: 16 residues. V was pared by 3 bases and J by 3 bases, with 4 bases of the junction left unmatched. Per germline, CDR1 LGHNA and CDR2 YSLEER. CDR3 in amino acids: CASSHTSGSVYNEQFF. The CDR3 coding sequence is TGCGCCAGCAGCCATACTAGCGGGAGTGTCTACAATGAGCAGTTCTTC.

V usage is TRBV9 and J usage is TRBJ2-2; D is perhaps TRBD1 (7 bases). Trimming left V 4 bases short and J 4 bases short, with 17 bases between. The CDR3 sequence is 16 residues long. Germline CDR1 reads SGDLS; CDR2 reads YYNGEE. CDR3 nucleotide sequence: TGTGCCAGCAGCCCCCCGTCGCAGGGGGGCACCGGGGAGCTGTTTTTT. Translated, it gives CASSPPSQGGTGELFF.

This chain joins TRBV10-3 and TRBJ2-7, with no clear D. The CDR3 runs to 11 residues. CDR1 and CDR2 (germline): ENHRY, SYGVKD. Trimming left V 8 bases short and J 3 bases short, with 8 bases between. In DNA form, the CDR3 reads TGTGCCATCGGTAGTTTCTACGAGCAGTACTTC. Translating gives CAIGSFYEQYF.

The gene calls are TRBV20-1 and TRBJ2-5; D might be TRBD2 (5 bases). Trimming stripped 6 bases from V and 9 bases from J, with 11 bases between. Germline CDR1 is DFQATT and CDR2 is SNEGSKA (reference sequence). This CDR3 spans 10 amino acids. The CDR3 protein is CSASMRAQYF. DNA for the CDR3: TGCAGTGCCTCCATGCGGGCCCAGTACTTC.

V gene TRBV6-1 combines with J gene TRBJ2-1; D gene ambiguous. With 3 bases removed from V and 3 bases from J, the gap between germline ends came to 6 bases. Germline lookup yields CDR1 MNHNS and CDR2 SASEGT. This CDR3 spans 13 amino acids. The CDR3 sequence: CASSDRSYNEQFF. DNA of the CDR3: TGTGCCAGCAGTGATCGCAGCTACAATGAGCAGTTCTTC.

This sequence joins TRBV2 and TRBJ2-7, with 10 positions matching TRBD2. V shed 8 bases and J 7 bases; nucleotides not matched to a gene: 8. CDR1 is SNHLY, CDR2 FYNNEI, per germline. This CDR3 is 13 amino acids long. The DNA of the CDR3 is TGTGCCAGCGGTTCTAGCGGGGGCTGGGAGCAGTACTTC. Encoded protein: CASGSSGGWEQYF. The complete variable domain, with remaining parts taken from reference TRBV2 and TRBJ2-7, reads EPEVTQTPSHQVTQMGQEVILRCVPISNHLYFYWYRQILGQKVEFLVSFYNNEISEKSEIFDDQFSVERPDGSNFTLKIRSTKLEDSAMYFCASGSSGGWEQYFGPGTRLTVT.

The chain links TRBV7-8 to TRBJ2-5; D not resolved. V lost 2 bases, J lost 5 bases, and 6 bases lay in between. CDR1 and CDR2 (germline): SGHVS, FQNEAQ. CDR3 length equals 12 residues. The CDR3 DNA reads TGTGCCAGCAGCTTATCCCTCGAGACCCAGTACTTC. Translation gives CASSLSLETQYF.

The V and J genes are TRBV5-8 and TRBJ2-7, with D perhaps TRBD1 (6 bases). CDR3 size: 14 residues. The V gene lost 0 bases and the J gene lost 3 bases, with 10 bases spanning the gap. Per germline, CDR1 SGHTS and CDR2 YDEGEE. The chain's CDR3 is CASSLGTVSYEQYF. The CDR3 DNA sequence: TGTGCCAGCAGCTTGGGGACAGTTAGCTACGAGCAGTACTTC.

The rearrangement links TRBV6-1 to TRBJ2-7; D may be TRBD2 (6 bases). Germline lookup yields CDR1 MNHNS and CDR2 SASEGT. Trimming removed 0 bases at V and 1 base at J, with 10 bases between. CDR3 length equals 15 residues. The CDR3 sequence is CASSEAWGRSYEQYF. For the CDR3, the DNA is TGTGCCAGCAGTGAAGCGTGGGGGAGGTCCTACGAGCAGTACTTC.

This clone was counted between two and nine times. The gene calls are TRBV5-1 and TRBJ1-1; TRBD1 matches at 8 bases. The trim removed 4 bases at V and 8 bases at J, leaving 13 bases unmatched. Germline V gene data show CDR1 as SGHRS and CDR2 as YFSETQ. This CDR3 has 15 amino acids. The DNA for the CDR3 is TGCGCCAGCAGCCCGGAAGTCCCCGGGACAGGAGAAGCTTTCTTT. It is translated as CASSPEVPGTGEAFF.

The chain uses TRBV4-1 and TRBJ1-2; D remains ambiguous. The V gene lost 7 bases and the J gene lost 5 bases, with 17 bases spanning the gap. The CDR3 length is 14 residues. Germline-derived CDR1 and CDR2 are MGHRA and YSYEKL. Here the CDR3 DNA reads TGCGCCAGCACTCTAACAGATGAGTCGTATGGCTACACCTTC. Protein product: CASTLTDESYGYTF.

This chain links TRBV5-4 with TRBJ2-1; D gene ambiguous. The CDR3 has 14 amino acids. V gave up 0 bases and J gave up 4 bases, with 8 bases separating them. The germline gives CDR1 SGHNT, CDR2 YYREEE (reference sequence). This chain's CDR3 is CASSLDSLYNEQFF. Here the CDR3 DNA reads TGTGCCAGCAGCTTGGACAGCTTATACAATGAGCAGTTCTTC.

To note about this clone: The sample contains more than one DNA sequence encoding this CDR3. The CDR3 sequence is CASSFSGTDTQYF. CDR3 nucleotide sequence: TGTGCCAGCAGCTTTAGCGGGACAGATACGCAGTATTTT. This rearrangement joins TRBV11-2 to TRBJ2-3; 7 bases are shared with TRBD2. The germline V gene encodes CDR1 SGHAT and CDR2 FQNNGV. Losses at the gene ends were 3 bases for V and 3 bases for J; bases not matched to a gene: 0. CDR3 length: 13 residues. The whole variable domain, filled in from reference TRBV11-2 and TRBJ2-3, reads EAGVAQSPRYKIIEKRQSVAFWCNPISGHATLYWYQQILGQGPKLLIQFQNNGVVDDSQLPKDRFSAERLKGVDSTLKIQPAKLEDSAVYLCASSFSGTDTQYFGPGTRLTVL.